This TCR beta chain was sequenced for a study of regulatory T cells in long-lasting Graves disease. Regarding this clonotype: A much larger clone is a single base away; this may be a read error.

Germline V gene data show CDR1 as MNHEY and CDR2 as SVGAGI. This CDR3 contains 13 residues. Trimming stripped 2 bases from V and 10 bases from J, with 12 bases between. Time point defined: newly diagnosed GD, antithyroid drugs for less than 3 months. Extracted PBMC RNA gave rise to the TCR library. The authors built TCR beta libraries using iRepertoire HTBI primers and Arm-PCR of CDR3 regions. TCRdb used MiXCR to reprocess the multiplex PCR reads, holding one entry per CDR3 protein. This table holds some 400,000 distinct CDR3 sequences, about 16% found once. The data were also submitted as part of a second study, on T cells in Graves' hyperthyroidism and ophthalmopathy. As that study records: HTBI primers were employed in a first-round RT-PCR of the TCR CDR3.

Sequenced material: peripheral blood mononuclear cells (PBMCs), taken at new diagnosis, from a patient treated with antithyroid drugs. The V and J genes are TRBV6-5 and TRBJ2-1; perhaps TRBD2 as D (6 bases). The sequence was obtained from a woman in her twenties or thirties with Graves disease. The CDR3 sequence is CASSYGRSYEQFF. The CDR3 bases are TGTGCCAGCAGTTACGGGAGGTCCTACGAGCAGTTCTTC.